The clone carrying this T cell receptor (beta chain) was recorded at least ten times. In germline, CDR1 is LNHNV, CDR2 YYDKDF (reference sequence). The germline V and J ends were trimmed by 0 bases and 4 bases, with 13 bases remaining between them. The CDR3 has 16 residues. This specimen belongs to a study of human T cells and chemical hapten exposure. Study background: Minor pooled library volume differences mainly drove per-sample TCR yield variation.

Regarding time point: patch test 3, about 24 weeks after DPC sensitization. Treatment noted: therapeutic diphenylcyclopropenone sensitization with weekly scalp DPC. TCRdb processed the RACE reads anew with MiXCR; each CDR3 protein has one entry. The table shows more than 100,000 distinct CDR3 sequences, with around 11% occurring only once. The chain combines TRBV15 with TRBJ2-1, with D perhaps matching TRBD1 (7 bases). The TCR comes from a woman between 50 and 59 years old with alopecia areata. Some clones in this sample may be carry-over from other donors' samples. The input for sequencing was whole blood, taken in connection with sensitization to the hapten diphenylcyclopropenone (DPC). CDR3 sequence (DNA): TGTGCCACCAGCAGAGATCCCCAGGGGGGATACAATGAGCAGTTCTTC. Amino acid sequence: CATSRDPQGGYNEQFF. Looking up the rest from reference TRBV15 and TRBJ2-1 gives the full variable domain: DAMVIQNPRYQVTQFGKPVTLSCSQTLNHNVMYWYQQKSSQAPKLLFHYYDKDFNNEADTPDNFQSRRPNTSFCFLDIRSPGLGDTAMYLCATSRDPQGGYNEQFFGPGTRLTVL.